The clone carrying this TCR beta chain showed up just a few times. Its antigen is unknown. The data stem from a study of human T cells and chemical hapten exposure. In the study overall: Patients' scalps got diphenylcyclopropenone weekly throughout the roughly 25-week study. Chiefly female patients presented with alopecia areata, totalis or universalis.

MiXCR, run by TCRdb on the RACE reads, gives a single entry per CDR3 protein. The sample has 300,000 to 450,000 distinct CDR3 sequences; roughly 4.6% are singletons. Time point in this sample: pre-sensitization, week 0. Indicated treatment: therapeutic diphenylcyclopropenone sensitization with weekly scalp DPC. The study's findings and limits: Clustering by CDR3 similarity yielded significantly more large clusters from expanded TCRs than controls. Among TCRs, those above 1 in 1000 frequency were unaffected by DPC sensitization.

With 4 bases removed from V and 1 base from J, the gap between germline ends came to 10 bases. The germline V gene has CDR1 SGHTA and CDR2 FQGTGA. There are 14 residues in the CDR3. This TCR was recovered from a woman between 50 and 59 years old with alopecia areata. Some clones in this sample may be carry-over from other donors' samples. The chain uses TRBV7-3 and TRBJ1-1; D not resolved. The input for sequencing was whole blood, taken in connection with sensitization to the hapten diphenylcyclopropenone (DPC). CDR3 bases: TGTGCCAGCAGCTCCAGTCCGGGGAACACTGAAGCTTTCTTT. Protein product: CASSSSPGNTEAFF.